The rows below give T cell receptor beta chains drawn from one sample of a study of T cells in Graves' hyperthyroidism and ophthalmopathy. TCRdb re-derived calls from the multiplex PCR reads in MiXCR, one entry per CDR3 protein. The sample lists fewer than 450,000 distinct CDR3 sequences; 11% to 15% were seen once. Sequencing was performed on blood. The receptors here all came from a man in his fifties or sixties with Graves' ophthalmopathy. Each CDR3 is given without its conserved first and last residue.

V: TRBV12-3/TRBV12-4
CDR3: ASSLSQQGTQY

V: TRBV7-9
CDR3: ASSPPYGNYNEQF

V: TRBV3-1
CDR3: ASSLYETQY

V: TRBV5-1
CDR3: ASSLQPAGGTGELF

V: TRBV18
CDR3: ASSPGTGAYGYT

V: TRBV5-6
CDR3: ASSSWDRGRRQPQH

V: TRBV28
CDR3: ASSSPAVGSYEQY

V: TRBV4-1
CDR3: ASSQDPPGKWNTIY

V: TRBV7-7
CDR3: ASSSGREYNEQF

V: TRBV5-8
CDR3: ASSKGIVDTQY

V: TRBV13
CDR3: ASADRDTEAF

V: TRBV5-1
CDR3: ASSLISRTGGTEAF

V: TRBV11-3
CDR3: ASSWGTGLKETQY

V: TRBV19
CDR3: ASSSQREVDGELF

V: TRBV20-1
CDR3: STLLGSQETQY

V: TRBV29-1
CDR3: SVGGETQY

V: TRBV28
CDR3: ASRRRGGASGELF

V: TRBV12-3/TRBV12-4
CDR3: ASSFAGGRTGELF

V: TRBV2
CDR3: ASSPGTEAYNEQF

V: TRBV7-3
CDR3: ASGLAVGETQY

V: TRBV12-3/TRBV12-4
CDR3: ASSFGQGPNSPLH

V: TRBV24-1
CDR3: ATSRGPASYTEQY

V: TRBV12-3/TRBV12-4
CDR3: ASSTPPGLGFFNEQF

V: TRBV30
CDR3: AWSVGVGGRGSWVAYNEQF

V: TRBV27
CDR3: ASSLSYEGTEAF

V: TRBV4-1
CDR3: ASSQDLLAGVYNEQF

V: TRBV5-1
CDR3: ASRPAGGPVNEQF

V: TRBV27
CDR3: ASSPFGTGVSNQPQH

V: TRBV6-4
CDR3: ARPSGAGDSNQPQH

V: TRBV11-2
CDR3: ASSLDRLNFEQY

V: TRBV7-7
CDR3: ASSQTGVGDTQY

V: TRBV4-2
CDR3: ASSRLAGGRSGADTQY

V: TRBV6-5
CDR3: ASSYSSARGLGYT

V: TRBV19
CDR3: ASRPAPLGNMGYEQF

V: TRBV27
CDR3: ASSRTGEANYGYT

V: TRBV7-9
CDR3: ASSSTSGIPYEQY

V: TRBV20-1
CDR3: SASPGGGQTQY

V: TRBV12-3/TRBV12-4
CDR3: ASRRAVPTDTQY

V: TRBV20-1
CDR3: SASRDRMNTEAF

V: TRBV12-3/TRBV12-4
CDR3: ASSIRHLGLAGGPQY

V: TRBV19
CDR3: ATRATETNEKLF